This T cell receptor beta chain was obtained from a study of T-cell memory formation after mild COVID-19. Turning to this clonotype: The antigen remains unidentified.

The TCR alpha and TCR beta cDNA libraries, bearing sample barcodes and UMIs, were generated by 5'RACE using constant-segment primers. TCRdb processed the 5' RACE reads anew with MiXCR; each CDR3 protein has one entry. The data contain 150,000 or so distinct CDR3 sequences, 31% of them singletons. Germline values: CDR1 SGHNT, CDR2 YENEEA. The CDR3 extends over 12 amino acids. The V and J ends lost 5 bases and 3 bases respectively, with 6 bases between them. Study-wide findings and caveats: Certain responding clones were present in pre-infection memory, suggesting participation of cross-reactive memory. For contracting clones, CD4+ ones sat mainly in CM and EM, CD8+ in EMRA. Day 15 to 85 contracting clones showed balanced CD4/CD8; day 15 to 37 expanders favored CD4+.

This sequence originates from an adult woman who had mild COVID-19 (a few samples of this study predate the infection). Cell type and time point are not known. The chain carries TRBV11-3 and TRBJ2-3; D not certain. Material for sequencing was PBMCs or a T cell subset sorted from them (not recorded which). CDR3 bases: TGTGCCAGCAGCCAGAGGACAGATACGCAGTATTTT. Translating it yields CASSQRTDTQYF.